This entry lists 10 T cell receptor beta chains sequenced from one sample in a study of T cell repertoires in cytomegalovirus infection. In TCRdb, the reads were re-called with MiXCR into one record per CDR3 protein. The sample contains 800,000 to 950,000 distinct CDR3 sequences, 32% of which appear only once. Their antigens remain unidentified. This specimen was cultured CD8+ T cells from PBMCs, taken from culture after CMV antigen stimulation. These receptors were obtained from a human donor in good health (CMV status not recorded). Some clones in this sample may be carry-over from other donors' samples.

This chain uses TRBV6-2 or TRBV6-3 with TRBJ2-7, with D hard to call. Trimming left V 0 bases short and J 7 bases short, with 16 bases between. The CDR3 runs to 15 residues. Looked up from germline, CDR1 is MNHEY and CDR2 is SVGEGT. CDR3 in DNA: TGTGCCAGCAGTTACTCAGGCCCTCGGAGAGGAGAGCAGTACGTC. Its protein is CASSYSGPRRGEQYV.

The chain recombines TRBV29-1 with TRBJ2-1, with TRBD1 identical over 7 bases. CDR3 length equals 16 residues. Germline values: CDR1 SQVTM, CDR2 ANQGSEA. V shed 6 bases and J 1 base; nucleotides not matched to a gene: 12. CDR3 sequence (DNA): TGCAGCGTCAAGAAGGCGACAGGGTGGTCCTACAATGAGCAGTTCTTC. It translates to CSVKKATGWSYNEQFF.

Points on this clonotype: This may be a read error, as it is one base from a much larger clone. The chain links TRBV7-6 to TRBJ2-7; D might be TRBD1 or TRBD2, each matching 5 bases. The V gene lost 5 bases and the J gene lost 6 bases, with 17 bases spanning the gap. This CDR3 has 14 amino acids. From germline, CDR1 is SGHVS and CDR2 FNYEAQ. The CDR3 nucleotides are TGTGCCAGCAGCGGGACGGAACAGCCCACCGAGCAGTACTTC. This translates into CASSGTEQPTEQYF.

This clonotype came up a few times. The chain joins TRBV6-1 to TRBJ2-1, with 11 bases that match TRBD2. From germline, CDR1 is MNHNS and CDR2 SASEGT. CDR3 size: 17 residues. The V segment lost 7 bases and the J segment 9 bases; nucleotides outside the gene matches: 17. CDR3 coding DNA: TGTGCCAGCACCCACGTCCCTCCTAGCGGGGGGCAGGGTGAGCAGTTCTTC. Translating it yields CASTHVPPSGGQGEQFF.

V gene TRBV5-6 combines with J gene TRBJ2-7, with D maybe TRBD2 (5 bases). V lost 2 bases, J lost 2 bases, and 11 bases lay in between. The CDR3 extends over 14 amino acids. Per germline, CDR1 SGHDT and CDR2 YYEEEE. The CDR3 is CASSFQEVTYEQYF. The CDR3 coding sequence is TGTGCCAGCAGCTTTCAGGAGGTAACCTACGAGCAGTACTTC.

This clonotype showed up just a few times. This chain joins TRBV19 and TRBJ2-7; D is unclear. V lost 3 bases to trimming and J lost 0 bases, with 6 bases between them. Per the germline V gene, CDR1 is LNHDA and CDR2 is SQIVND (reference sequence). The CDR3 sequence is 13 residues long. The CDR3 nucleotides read TGTGCCAGTAGTATGGGTGACTCCTACGAGCAGTACTTC. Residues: CASSMGDSYEQYF. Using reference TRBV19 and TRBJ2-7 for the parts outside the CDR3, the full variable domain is DGGITQSPKYLFRKEGQNVTLSCEQNLNHDAMYWYRQDPGQGLRLIYYSQIVNDFQKGDIAEGYSVSREKKESFPLTVTSAQKNPTAFYLCASSMGDSYEQYFGPGTRLTVT.

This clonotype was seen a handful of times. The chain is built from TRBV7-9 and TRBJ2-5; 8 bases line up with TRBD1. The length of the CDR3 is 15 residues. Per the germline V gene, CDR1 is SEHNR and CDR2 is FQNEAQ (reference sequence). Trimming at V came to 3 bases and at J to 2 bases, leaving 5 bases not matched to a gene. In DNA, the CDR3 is TGTGCCAGCAGCTTCTGGACAGGGCTACAAGAGACCCAGTACTTC. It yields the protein CASSFWTGLQETQYF.

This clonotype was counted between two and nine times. The CDR3 DNA reads TGTGCCAGCAGGTACCGGGACAGGGGAAGGAATGAGCAGTTCTTC. This codes for CASRYRDRGRNEQFF. The chain carries TRBV7-9 and TRBJ2-1, with 10 bases fitting TRBD1. Germline CDR1 is SEHNR and CDR2 is FQNEAQ (reference sequence). CDR3 size: 15 residues. The trim removed 6 bases at V and 7 bases at J, leaving 9 bases unmatched. The full variable domain, its missing parts supplied by reference TRBV7-9 and TRBJ2-1, is DTGVSQNPRHKITKRGQNVTFRCDPISEHNRLYWYRQTLGQGPEFLTYFQNEAQLEKSRLLSDRFSAERPKGSFSTLEIQRTEQGDSAMYLCASRYRDRGRNEQFFGPGTRLTVL.

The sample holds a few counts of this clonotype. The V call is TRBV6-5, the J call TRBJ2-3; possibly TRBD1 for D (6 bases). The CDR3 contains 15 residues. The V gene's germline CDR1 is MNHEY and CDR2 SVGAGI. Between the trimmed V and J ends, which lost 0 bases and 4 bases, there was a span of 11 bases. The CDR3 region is CASSYSQGSADTQYF. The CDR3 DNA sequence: TGTGCCAGCAGTTACTCGCAGGGGTCGGCAGATACGCAGTATTTT.

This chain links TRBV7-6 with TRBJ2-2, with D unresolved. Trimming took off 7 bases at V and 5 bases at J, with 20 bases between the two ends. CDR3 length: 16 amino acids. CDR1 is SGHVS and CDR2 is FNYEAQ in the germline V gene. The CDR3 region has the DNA TGTGCCAGCACCTATAGGACGGTAGACGGGACCGGGGAGCTGTTTTTT. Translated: CASTYRTVDGTGELFF.